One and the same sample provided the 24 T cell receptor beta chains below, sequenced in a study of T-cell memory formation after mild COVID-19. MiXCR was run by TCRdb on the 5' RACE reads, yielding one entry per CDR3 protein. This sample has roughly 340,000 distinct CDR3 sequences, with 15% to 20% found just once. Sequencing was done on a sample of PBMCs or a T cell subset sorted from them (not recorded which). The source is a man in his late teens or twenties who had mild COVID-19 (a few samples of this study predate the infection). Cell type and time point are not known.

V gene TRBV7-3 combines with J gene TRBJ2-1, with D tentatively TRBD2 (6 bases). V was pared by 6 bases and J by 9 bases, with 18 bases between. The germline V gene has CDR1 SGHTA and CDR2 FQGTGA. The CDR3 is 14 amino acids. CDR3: CASSLGGAAGEQFF. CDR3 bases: TGTGCCAGCAGTCTCGGCGGGGCGGCGGGTGAGCAGTTCTTC.

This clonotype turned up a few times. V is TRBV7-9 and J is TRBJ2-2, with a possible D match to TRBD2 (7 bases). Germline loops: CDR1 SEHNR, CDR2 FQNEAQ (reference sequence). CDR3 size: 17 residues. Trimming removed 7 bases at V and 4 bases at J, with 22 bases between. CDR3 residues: CASNPPGRGARTGELFF. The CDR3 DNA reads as TGTGCCAGCAACCCCCCCGGACGGGGGGCGCGCACCGGGGAGCTGTTTTTT.

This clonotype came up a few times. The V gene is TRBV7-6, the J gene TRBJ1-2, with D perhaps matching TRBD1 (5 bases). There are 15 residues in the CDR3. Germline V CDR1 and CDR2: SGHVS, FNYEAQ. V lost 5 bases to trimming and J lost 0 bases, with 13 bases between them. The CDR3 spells CASSPGGVANYGYTF. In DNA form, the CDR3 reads TGTGCCAGCAGCCCCGGGGGGGTAGCTAACTATGGCTACACCTTC. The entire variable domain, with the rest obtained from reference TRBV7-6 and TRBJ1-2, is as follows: GAGVSQSPRYKVTKRGQDVALRCDPISGHVSLYWYRQALGQGPEFLTYFNYEAQQDKSGLPNDRFSAERPEGSISTLTIQRTEQRDSAMYRCASSPGGVANYGYTFGSGTRLTVV.

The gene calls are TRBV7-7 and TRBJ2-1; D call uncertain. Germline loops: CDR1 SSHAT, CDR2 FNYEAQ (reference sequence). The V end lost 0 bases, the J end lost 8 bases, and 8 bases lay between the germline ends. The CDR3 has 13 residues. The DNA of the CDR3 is TGTGCCAGCAGCTTAGCGACCGGTGATGAGCAGTTCTTC. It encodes CASSLATGDEQFF.

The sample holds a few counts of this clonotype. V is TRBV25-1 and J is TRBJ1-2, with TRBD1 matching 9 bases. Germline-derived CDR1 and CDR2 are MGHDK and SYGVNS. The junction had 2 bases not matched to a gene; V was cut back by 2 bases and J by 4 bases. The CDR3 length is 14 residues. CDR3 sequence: CASSEPGQGYGYTF. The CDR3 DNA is TGTGCCAGCAGTGAACCGGGACAGGGCTATGGCTACACCTTC.

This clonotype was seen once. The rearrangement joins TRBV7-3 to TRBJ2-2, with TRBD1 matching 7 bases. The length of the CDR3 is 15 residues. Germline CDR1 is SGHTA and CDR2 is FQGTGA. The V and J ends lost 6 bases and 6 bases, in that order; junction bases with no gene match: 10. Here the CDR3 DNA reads TGTGCCAGCAGTCCACAGGGGACGATGGCCGGGGAGCTGTTTTTT. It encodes CASSPQGTMAGELFF.

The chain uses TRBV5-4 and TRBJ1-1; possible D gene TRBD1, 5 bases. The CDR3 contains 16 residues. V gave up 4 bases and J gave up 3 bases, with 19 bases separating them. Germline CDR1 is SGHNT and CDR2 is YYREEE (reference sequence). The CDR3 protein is CASSPISTVDDTEAFF. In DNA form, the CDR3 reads TGTGCCAGCAGCCCTATCTCGACAGTCGACGACACTGAAGCTTTCTTT.

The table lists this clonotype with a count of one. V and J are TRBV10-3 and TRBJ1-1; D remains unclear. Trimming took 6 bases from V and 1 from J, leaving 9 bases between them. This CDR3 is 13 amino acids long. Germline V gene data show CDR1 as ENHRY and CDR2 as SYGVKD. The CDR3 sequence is CAIRESGNTEAFF. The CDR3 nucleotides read TGTGCCATCAGAGAATCCGGGAACACTGAAGCTTTCTTT.

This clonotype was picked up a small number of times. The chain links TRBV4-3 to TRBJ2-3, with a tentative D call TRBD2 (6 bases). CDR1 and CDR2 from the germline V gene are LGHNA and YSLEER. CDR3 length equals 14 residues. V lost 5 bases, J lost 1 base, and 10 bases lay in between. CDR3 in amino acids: CASSEGLGTDTQYF. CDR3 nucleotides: TGCGCCAGCAGCGAGGGACTTGGCACAGATACGCAGTATTTT.

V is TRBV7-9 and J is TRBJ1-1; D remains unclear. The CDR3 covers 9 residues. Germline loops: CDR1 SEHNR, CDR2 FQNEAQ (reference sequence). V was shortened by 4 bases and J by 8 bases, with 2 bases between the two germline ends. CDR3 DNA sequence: TGTGCCAGCAGCTCGGAAGCTTTCTTT. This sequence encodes CASSSEAFF.

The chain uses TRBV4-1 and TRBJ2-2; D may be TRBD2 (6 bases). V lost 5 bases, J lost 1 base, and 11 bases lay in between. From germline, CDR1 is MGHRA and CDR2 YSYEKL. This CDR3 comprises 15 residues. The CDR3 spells CASSSRDLNTGELFF. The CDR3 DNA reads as TGCGCCAGCAGCTCCCGGGACTTGAACACCGGGGAGCTGTTTTTT.

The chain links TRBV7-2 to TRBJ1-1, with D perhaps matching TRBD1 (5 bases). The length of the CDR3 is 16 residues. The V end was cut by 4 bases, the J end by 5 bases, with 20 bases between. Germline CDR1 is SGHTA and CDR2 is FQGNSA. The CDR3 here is CASSSGGRAGVTEAFF. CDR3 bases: TGTGCCAGCAGCTCTGGGGGACGGGCTGGGGTTACTGAAGCTTTCTTT.

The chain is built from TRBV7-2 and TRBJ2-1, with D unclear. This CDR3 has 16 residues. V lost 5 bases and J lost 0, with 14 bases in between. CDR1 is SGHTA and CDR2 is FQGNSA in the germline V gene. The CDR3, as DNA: TGTGCCAGCAGCGATCGACTGACGAGCTCCTACAATGAGCAGTTCTTC. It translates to CASSDRLTSSYNEQFF.

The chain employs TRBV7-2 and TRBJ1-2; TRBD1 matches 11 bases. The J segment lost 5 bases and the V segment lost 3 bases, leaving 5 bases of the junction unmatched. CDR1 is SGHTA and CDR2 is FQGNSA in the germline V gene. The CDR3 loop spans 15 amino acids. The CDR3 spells CASSFPGQGAYGYTF. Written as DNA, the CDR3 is TGTGCCAGCAGCTTTCCTGGACAGGGGGCTTATGGCTACACCTTC. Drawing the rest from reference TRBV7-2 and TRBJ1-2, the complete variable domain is GAGVSQSPSNKVTEKGKDVELRCDPISGHTALYWYRQSLGQGLEFLIYFQGNSAPDKSGLPSDRFSAERTGGSVSTLTIQRTQQEDSAVYLCASSFPGQGAYGYTFGSGTRLTVV.

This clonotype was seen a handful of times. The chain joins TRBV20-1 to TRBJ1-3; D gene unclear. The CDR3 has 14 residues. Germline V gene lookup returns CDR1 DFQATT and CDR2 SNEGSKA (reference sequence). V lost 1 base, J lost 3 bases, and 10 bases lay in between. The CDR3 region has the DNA TGCAGTGCTAGAGGACCAAACGTTGGAAACACCATATATTTT. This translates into CSARGPNVGNTIYF.

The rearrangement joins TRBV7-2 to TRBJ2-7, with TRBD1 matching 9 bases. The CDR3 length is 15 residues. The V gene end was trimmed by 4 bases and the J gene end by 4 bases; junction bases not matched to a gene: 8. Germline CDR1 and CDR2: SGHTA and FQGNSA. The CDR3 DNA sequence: TGTGCCAGCAGCTCCGCCGGGACAGGGAATTACGAGCAGTACTTC. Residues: CASSSAGTGNYEQYF.

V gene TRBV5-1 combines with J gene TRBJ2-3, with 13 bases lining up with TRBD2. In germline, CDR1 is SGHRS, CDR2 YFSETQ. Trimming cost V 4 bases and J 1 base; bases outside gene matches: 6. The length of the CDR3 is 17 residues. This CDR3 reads CASSLYGTSGGTDTQYF. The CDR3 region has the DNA TGCGCCAGCAGCCTCTACGGGACTAGCGGGGGCACAGATACGCAGTATTTT.

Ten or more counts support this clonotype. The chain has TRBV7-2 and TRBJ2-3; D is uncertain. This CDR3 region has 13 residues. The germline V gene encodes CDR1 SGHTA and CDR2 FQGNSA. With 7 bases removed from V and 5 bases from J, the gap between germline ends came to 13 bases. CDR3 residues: CASTPGGGDTQYF. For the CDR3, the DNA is TGTGCCAGCACCCCCGGCGGCGGAGATACGCAGTATTTT.

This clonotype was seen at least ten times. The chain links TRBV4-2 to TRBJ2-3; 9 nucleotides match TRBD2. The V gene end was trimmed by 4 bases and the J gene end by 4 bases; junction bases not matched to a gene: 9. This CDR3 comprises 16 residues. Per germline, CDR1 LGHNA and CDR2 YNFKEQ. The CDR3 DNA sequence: TGTGCCAGCAGCCTTGGGACTAGCCGACAACCAGATACGCAGTATTTT. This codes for CASSLGTSRQPDTQYF.

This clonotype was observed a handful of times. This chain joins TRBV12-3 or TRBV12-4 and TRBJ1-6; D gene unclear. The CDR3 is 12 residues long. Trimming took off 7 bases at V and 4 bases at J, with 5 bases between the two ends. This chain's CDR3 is CASNVYNSPLHF. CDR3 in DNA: TGTGCCAGCAATGTTTATAATTCACCCCTCCACTTT.

The CDR3 DNA reads as TGTGCCACCAGCAGAGAGCGGGGAACGGGGACCCAGTACTTC. It encodes CATSRERGTGTQYF. The chain has TRBV15 and TRBJ2-5; D is perhaps TRBD2 (6 bases). V lost 0 bases to trimming and J lost 7 bases, with 12 bases between them. CDR3 length equals 14 residues. Germline V lookup: CDR1 LNHNV, CDR2 YYDKDF (reference sequence).

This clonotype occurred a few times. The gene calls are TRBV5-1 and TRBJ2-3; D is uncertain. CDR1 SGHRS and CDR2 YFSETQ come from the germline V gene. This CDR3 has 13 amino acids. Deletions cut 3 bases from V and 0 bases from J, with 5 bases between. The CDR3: CASSSISTDTQYF. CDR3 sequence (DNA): TGCGCCAGCAGCTCGATTAGCACAGATACGCAGTATTTT.

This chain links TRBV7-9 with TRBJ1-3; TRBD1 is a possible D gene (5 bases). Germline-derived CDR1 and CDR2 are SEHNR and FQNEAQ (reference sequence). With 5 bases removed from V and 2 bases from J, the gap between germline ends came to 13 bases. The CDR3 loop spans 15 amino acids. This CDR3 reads CASSKQGVTGNTIYF. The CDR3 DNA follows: TGTGCCAGCAGCAAGCAGGGTGTTACTGGAAACACCATATATTTT. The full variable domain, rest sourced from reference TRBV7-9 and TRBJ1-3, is DTGVSQNPRHKITKRGQNVTFRCDPISEHNRLYWYRQTLGQGPEFLTYFQNEAQLEKSRLLSDRFSAERPKGSFSTLEIQRTEQGDSAMYLCASSKQGVTGNTIYFGEGSWLTVV.

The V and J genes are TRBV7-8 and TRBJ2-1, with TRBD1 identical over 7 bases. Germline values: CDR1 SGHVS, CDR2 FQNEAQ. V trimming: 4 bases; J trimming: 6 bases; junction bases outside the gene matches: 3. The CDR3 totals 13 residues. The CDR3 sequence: CASSWDSRNEQFF. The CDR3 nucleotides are TGTGCCAGCAGCTGGGACAGTCGCAATGAGCAGTTCTTC.